These 14 T cell receptor beta chains originate from one sample sequenced in a study of CXCR3-negative and CXCR3-positive naive CD8 T cells. The authors made the TRB cDNA libraries by 5' RACE using UMI labels. From its re-call of the 5' RACE reads, TCRdb lists each CDR3 protein once, without DNA. Seen in this sample are about 130,000 distinct CDR3 sequences; the ten most common clones hold around 0.27%. Sequences were obtained from naive CXCR3- CD8+ T cells from blood. Subset of the sample: CD45RO-CCR7+CD27+CD95- naive CD8+ T cells lacking CXCR3 (TNR3-). Source of these receptors: a human donor in good health. Some clones in this sample may be carry-over from other donors' samples.

V usage is TRBV29-1 and J usage is TRBJ2-1; TCRdb returns TRBD2, unconfirmable since there is no DNA. The CDR3 sequence is 14 residues long. In germline, CDR1 is SQVTM, CDR2 ANQGSEA. Here the CDR3 reads CSVGGLAGDNEQFF.

The chain links TRBV12-3 or TRBV12-4 to TRBJ2-1; TCRdb proposes TRBD2, but this gene call is untestable without DNA. This CDR3 spans 15 amino acids. The CDR3 spells CASTPGQRWGNEQFF.

The gene calls are TRBV7-2 and TRBJ2-7; TCRdb's D gene call, TRBD1, goes unchecked for lack of DNA. CDR3 length: 13 residues. Germline values: CDR1 SGHTA, CDR2 FQGNSA. The CDR3 spells CASSSDGRNEQYF.

The CDR3 sequence is CASSIRDSLPYEQYF. V and J are TRBV4-3 and TRBJ2-7; the D gene TCRdb calls, TRBD1, cannot be checked with no DNA. CDR1 and CDR2 from the germline V gene are LGHNA and YSLEER. The CDR3 sequence is 15 residues long.

V is TRBV27 and J is TRBJ1-1; absent DNA, TCRdb's TRBD1 call cannot be checked. The CDR3 contains 16 residues. Germline values: CDR1 MNHEY, CDR2 SMNVEV (reference sequence). This CDR3 reads CASLLNPGGWDTEAFF.

CDR3 in amino acids: CSAKRIYEQYF. The rearrangement links TRBV20-1 to TRBJ2-7. The CDR3 is made up of 11 amino acids. Germline CDR1 and CDR2: DFQATT and SNEGSKA (reference sequence).

This rearrangement joins TRBV12-3 or TRBV12-4 to TRBJ2-2. This CDR3 region has 16 residues. The CDR3 protein is CASSLLASTNTGELVF.

CDR3 in amino acids: CASSIDSGANVLTF. The chain links TRBV12-3 or TRBV12-4 to TRBJ2-6. This CDR3 region has 14 residues.

The rearrangement links TRBV12-5 to TRBJ1-5; TCRdb outputs TRBD1, but without DNA this stays unchecked. Germline-derived CDR1 and CDR2 are LGHNT and FRNRAP. There are 16 residues in the CDR3. CDR3 loop: CASGLLGLGSNQPQHF.

The gene calls are TRBV25-1 and TRBJ1-4. Per germline, CDR1 MGHDK and CDR2 SYGVNS. The CDR3 is 15 amino acids. CDR3 region: CASSEWVTGNEKLFF.

CDR3: CASSQEMRTDTQYF. This chain connects TRBV3-1 to TRBJ2-3. The CDR3 is made up of 14 amino acids. The germline CDR1 and CDR2 sequences are LGHDT and YNNKEL (reference sequence).

This chain uses TRBV5-4 with TRBJ2-3; with no DNA, the TCRdb D assignment of TRBD2 cannot be verified. Per germline, CDR1 SGHNT and CDR2 YYREEE (reference sequence). The CDR3 covers 16 residues. The CDR3 protein is CASSPTSGGATDTQYF.

V is TRBV29-1 and J is TRBJ1-4; as DNA is missing, the TRBD1 call by TCRdb cannot be tested. CDR3 length: 13 amino acids. Germline CDR1 is SQVTM and CDR2 is ANQGSEA. CDR3 in amino acids: CSADEEQGAKLFF.

The chain is built from TRBV12-3 or TRBV12-4 and TRBJ1-2; the TRBD1 assignment by TCRdb is unverifiable without DNA. This CDR3 has 15 amino acids. The CDR3 here is CASTAETGWHYGYTF.